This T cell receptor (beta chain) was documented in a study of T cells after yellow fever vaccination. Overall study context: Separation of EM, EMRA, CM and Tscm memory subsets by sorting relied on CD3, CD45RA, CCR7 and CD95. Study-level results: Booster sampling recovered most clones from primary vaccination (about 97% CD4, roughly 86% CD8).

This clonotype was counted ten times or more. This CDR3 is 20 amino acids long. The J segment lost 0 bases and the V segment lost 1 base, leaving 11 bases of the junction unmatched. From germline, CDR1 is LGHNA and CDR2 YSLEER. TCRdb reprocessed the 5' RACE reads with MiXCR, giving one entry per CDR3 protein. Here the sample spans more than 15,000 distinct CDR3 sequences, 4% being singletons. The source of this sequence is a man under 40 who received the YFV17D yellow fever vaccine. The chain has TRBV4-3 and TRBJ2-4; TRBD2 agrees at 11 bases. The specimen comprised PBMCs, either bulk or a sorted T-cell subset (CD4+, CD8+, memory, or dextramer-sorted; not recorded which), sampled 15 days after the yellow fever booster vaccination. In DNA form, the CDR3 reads TGCGCCAGCAGCCAAGTCCCCCTAGCGGGAGGCCCGATAGCCAAAAACATTCAGTACTTC. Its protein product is CASSQVPLAGGPIAKNIQYF.